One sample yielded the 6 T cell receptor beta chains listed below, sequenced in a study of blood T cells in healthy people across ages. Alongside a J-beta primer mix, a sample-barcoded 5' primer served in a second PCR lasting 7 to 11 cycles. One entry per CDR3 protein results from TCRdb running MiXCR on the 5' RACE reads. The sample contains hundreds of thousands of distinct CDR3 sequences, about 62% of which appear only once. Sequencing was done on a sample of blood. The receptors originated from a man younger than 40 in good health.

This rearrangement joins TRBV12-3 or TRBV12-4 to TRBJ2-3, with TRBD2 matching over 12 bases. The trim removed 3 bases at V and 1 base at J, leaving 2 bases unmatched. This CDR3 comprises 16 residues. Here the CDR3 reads CASSFRLAGGTDTQYF. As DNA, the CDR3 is TGTGCCAGCAGTTTCCGACTAGCGGGAGGCACAGATACGCAGTATTTT.

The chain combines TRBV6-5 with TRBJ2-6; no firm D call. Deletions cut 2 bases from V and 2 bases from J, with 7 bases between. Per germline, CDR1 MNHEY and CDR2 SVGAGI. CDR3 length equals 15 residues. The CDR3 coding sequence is TGTGCCAGCAGTTACCGCCAACCTGGGGCCAACGTCCTGACTTTC. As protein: CASSYRQPGANVLTF.

The CDR3 DNA is TGTGCCAGCAGCCCAGGGGGCTTGAGGGAGACCCAGTACTTC. It encodes CASSPGGLRETQYF. The chain uses TRBV5-5 and TRBJ2-5; 8 nucleotides match TRBD1. Germline V gives CDR1 SGHKS, CDR2 YYEKEE (reference sequence). V was clipped by 4 bases and J by 5 bases; unmatched bases: 7. The CDR3 runs 14 residues.

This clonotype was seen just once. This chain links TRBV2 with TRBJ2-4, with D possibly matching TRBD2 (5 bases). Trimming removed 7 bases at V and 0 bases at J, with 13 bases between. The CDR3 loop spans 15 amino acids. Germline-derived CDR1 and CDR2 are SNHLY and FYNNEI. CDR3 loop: CASIRGLLAKNIQYF. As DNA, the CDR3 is TGTGCCAGCATCCGAGGACTGCTAGCCAAAAACATTCAGTACTTC.

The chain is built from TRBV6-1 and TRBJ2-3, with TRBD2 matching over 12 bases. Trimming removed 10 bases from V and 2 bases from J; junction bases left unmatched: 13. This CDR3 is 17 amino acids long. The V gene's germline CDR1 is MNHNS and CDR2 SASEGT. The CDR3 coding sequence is TGTGCCACGTCGTTCGGCACTAGCGGGGGGATCACAGATACGCAGTATTTT. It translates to CATSFGTSGGITDTQYF.

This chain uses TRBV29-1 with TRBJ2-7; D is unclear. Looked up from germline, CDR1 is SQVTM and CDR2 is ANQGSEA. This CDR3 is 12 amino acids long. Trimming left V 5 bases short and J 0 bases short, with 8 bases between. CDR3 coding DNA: TGCAGCGTTAAGTCTAACTCCTACGAGCAGTACTTC. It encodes CSVKSNSYEQYF.